This T cell receptor beta chain was obtained from a study of cytomegalovirus exposure and HLA in healthy donors. The PCR contained 60 Vbeta and 13 Jbeta primers. Clones were sequenced by immunoSEQ multiplex PCR, and TCRdb holds only the in-frame ones, with some missing. In the table there are approximately 200,000 clones, 75% to 85% of which are singletons. This clone has more than one count but fewer than ten. CDR3 length: 14 amino acids. Germline-derived CDR1 and CDR2 are SGHNT and YYREEE (reference sequence). The V gene lost 1 base and the J gene lost 4 bases, with 10 bases spanning the gap. V is TRBV5-4 and J is TRBJ2-3, with D perhaps matching TRBD2 (5 bases). Input material: PBMCs. The sequence was obtained from a girl aged 5-17 years in good health and CMV-seropositive. Here the CDR3 reads CASSLTGSSDTQYF. The CDR3 DNA reads as TGTGCCAGCAGCTTGACGGGGAGCTCAGATACGCAGTATTTT.